These 25 T cell receptor beta chains came from one sample sequenced in a study of OX40 agonist ivuxolimab in advanced cancers. Clones were sequenced by immunoSEQ multiplex PCR, and TCRdb holds only the in-frame ones, with some missing. The sample has roughly 100,000 clones, 85% to 95% seen once. The sequenced sample was CD4+ or CD8+ T cells sorted from blood, obtained in a trial of the OX40 agonist ivuxolimab. The receptors stem from an adult with an advanced solid tumor such as melanoma, head and neck, liver or kidney cancer.

Only one count was recorded for this clone. The chain links TRBV30 to TRBJ2-7; D is undetermined. V was cut by 1 base and J by 3 bases, with 4 bases left in between. CDR1 and CDR2 (germline): GTSNPN, SVGIG (reference sequence). The CDR3 consists of 11 residues. The CDR3 sequence: CAWSADYEQYF. The DNA for the CDR3 is TGTGCCTGGAGTGCAGACTACGAGCAGTACTTC. Using reference TRBV30 and TRBJ2-7 for the parts outside the CDR3, the full variable domain is SQTIHQWPATLVQPVGSPLSLECTVEGTSNPNLYWYRQAAGRGLQLLFYSVGIGQISSEVPQNLSASRPQDRQFILSSKKLLLSDSGFYLCAWSADYEQYFGPGTRLTVT.

The chain is built from TRBV5-1 and TRBJ1-2; D is undetermined. The CDR3 consists of 13 residues. In germline, CDR1 is SGHRS, CDR2 YFSETQ. V dropped 2 bases and J dropped 5 bases, with 10 bases sitting between them. The chain's CDR3 is CASSFTVSYGYTF. CDR3 DNA: TGCGCCAGCAGCTTTACAGTGTCGTATGGCTACACCTTC.

The CDR3 loop reads CASSVQGDGEKLFF. CDR3 in DNA: TGTGCCAGCAGCGTACAGGGGGACGGGGAAAAACTGTTTTTT. This chain joins TRBV7-9 and TRBJ1-4; 8 bases fit TRBD1. Germline values: CDR1 SEHNR, CDR2 FQNEAQ (reference sequence). The CDR3 sequence is 14 residues long. V lost 5 bases to trimming and J lost 8 bases; unmatched junction nucleotides: 7.

V usage is TRBV7-3 and J usage is TRBJ1-1; D is uncertain. Germline CDR1 reads SGHTA; CDR2 reads FQGTGA. CDR3 length: 13 residues. Trimming stripped 3 bases from V and 0 bases from J, with 5 bases between. As DNA, the CDR3 is TGTGCCAGCAGCTTGGAGATGAACACTGAAGCTTTCTTT. This sequence encodes CASSLEMNTEAFF.

Here the CDR3 DNA reads TGTGCCAGCAGTCGACAGGGGCCAATCTATGGCTACACCTTC. Protein sequence: CASSRQGPIYGYTF. The V call is TRBV6-5, the J call TRBJ1-2; TRBD1 matches at 8 bases. The CDR3 is 14 amino acids. Unmatched junction bases numbered 6, after V lost 5 bases and J lost 4 bases. Germline lookup yields CDR1 MNHEY and CDR2 SVGAGI.

This clone was counted a single time. The chain combines TRBV5-4 with TRBJ1-2; D is perhaps TRBD1 (5 bases). Trimming took off 4 bases at V and 4 bases at J, with 17 bases between the two ends. Per the germline V gene, CDR1 is SGHNT and CDR2 is YYREEE (reference sequence). This CDR3 comprises 15 residues. CDR3 nucleotide sequence: TGTGCCAGCAGCCAACCCACCCAGGGTTCCTATGGCTACACCTTC. It codes for CASSQPTQGSYGYTF. Variable domain in full (rest from reference TRBV5-4 and TRBJ1-2): ETGVTQSPTHLIKTRGQQVTLRCSSQSGHNTVSWYQQALGQGPQFIFQYYREEENGRGNFPPRFSGLQFPNYSSELNVNALELDDSALYLCASSQPTQGSYGYTFGSGTRLTVV.

The chain couples TRBV4-1 to TRBJ1-1; TRBD1 aligns across 9 bases. The J segment lost 3 bases and the V segment lost 2 bases, leaving 10 bases of the junction unmatched. The CDR3 spans 17 residues. Per germline, CDR1 MGHRA and CDR2 YSYEKL. This CDR3 reads CASSQRLTRTGDTEAFF. The CDR3 coding sequence is TGCGCCAGCAGCCAACGATTAACGAGGACAGGGGACACTGAAGCTTTCTTT.

J is TRBJ1-5 and V is TRBV10-3; TRBD1 might be the D (6 bases). Looked up from germline, CDR1 is ENHRY and CDR2 is SYGVKD. This CDR3 is built from 16 residues. Trimming left V 2 bases short and J 4 bases short, with 15 bases between. Written as DNA, the CDR3 is TGTGCCATCAGTGAGCCGCAGGGGTACGGGAATCAGCCCCAGCATTTT. Protein sequence: CAISEPQGYGNQPQHF.

This chain connects TRBV6-5 to TRBJ2-1; a weak D match, TRBD2 (5 bases). The germline CDR1 and CDR2 sequences are MNHEY and SVGAGI. The CDR3 sequence is 15 residues long. Trimming stripped 6 bases from V and 2 bases from J, with 14 bases between. CDR3 DNA sequence: TGTGCCAGCAGCCGGGGTGGGCTCGCCTACAATGAGCAGTTCTTC. It encodes CASSRGGLAYNEQFF.

This rearrangement joins TRBV6-5 to TRBJ2-3; TRBD2 matches at 7 bases. The V gene end was trimmed by 2 bases and the J gene end by 2 bases; junction bases not matched to a gene: 4. The CDR3 sequence is 15 residues long. Per the germline V gene, CDR1 is MNHEY and CDR2 is SVGAGI. The CDR3: CASSYLAGVTDTQYF. In DNA, the CDR3 is TGTGCCAGCAGTTACCTTGCGGGAGTCACAGATACGCAGTATTTT.

The rearrangement uses TRBV7-2 and TRBJ1-2; D may be TRBD1 (6 bases). The CDR3 length is 12 residues. The germline gives CDR1 SGHTA, CDR2 FQGNSA. Trimming stripped 2 bases from V and 14 bases from J, with 15 bases between. The CDR3 DNA reads TGTGCCAGCAGCTTATTTTTACAGGGCTGGACCTTC. It translates to CASSLFLQGWTF.

This clone was recorded only once. Compared with germline, one end of the junction differs, possibly owing to a read error. This chain connects TRBV7-7 to TRBJ2-5; D ambiguous. Germline CDR1 and CDR2: SSHAT and FNYEAQ (reference sequence). The CDR3 has 13 amino acids. CDR3 residues: CASSLLSQETQYF. In DNA form, the CDR3 reads TGTGCTAGCAGCTTACTTAGCCAAGAGACCCAGTACTTC.

The chain couples TRBV11-2 to TRBJ2-1; D remains ambiguous. V lost 4 bases and J lost 0, with 16 bases in between. Germline V CDR1 and CDR2: SGHAT, FQNNGV. The CDR3 consists of 17 residues. The chain's CDR3 is CASSSGGYRSSYNEQFF. As DNA, the CDR3 is TGTGCCAGCAGCTCAGGTGGCTATCGAAGCTCCTACAATGAGCAGTTCTTC.

The chain recombines TRBV7-3 with TRBJ2-7; weak D call: TRBD1 (6 bases). Trimming shortened V by 5 bases and J by 1 base, and 9 bases separated the two germline ends. This CDR3 comprises 13 residues. Germline assignment: CDR1 SGHTA and CDR2 FQGTGA. Here the CDR3 DNA reads TGTGCCAGCAGCCTCAGGGGATCCTACGAGCAGTACTTC. This translates into CASSLRGSYEQYF.

The chain recombines TRBV6-5 with TRBJ1-4; D perhaps matches TRBD1 (5 bases). The CDR3 totals 14 residues. Germline V gene sequence: CDR1 MNHEY, CDR2 SVGAGI. Trimming removed 6 bases from V and 7 bases from J, with 15 bases in between. This chain's CDR3 is CASSLFYGGEKLFF. The CDR3 DNA follows: TGTGCCAGCAGCCTTTTTTATGGGGGTGAAAAACTGTTTTTT.

The V and J genes are TRBV4-3 and TRBJ1-2; 8 nucleotides line up with TRBD1. CDR3 length equals 16 residues. V was pared by 1 base and J by 2 bases, with 6 bases of the junction left unmatched. Germline V CDR1 and CDR2: LGHNA, YSLEER. In DNA, the CDR3 is TGCGCCAGCAGCCAAGGGGGACAGGTGGGAAACTATGGCTACACCTTC. This codes for CASSQGGQVGNYGYTF.

The chain links TRBV2 to TRBJ2-3; TRBD1 matches 10 bases. With 6 bases clipped from V and 2 bases from J, the junction kept 11 bases outside the gene matches. The CDR3 is 17 residues long. Germline CDR1 SNHLY, CDR2 FYNNEI. CDR3 residues: CASRARPGQGITDTQYF. DNA of the CDR3: TGTGCCAGCAGGGCAAGACCGGGACAGGGGATCACAGATACGCAGTATTTT. Complete variable domain (other parts from reference TRBV2 and TRBJ2-3): EPEVTQTPSHQVTQMGQEVILRCVPISNHLYFYWYRQILGQKVEFLVSFYNNEISEKSEIFDDQFSVERPDGSNFTLKIRSTKLEDSAMYFCASRARPGQGITDTQYFGPGTRLTVL.

The J gene is TRBJ2-3, the V gene TRBV30; D is unresolved. The CDR3 length is 8 residues. In germline, CDR1 is GTSNPN, CDR2 SVGIG (reference sequence). The V and J ends lost 4 bases and 10 bases respectively, with 3 bases between them. For the CDR3, the DNA is TGTGCCTGGAAGGCGCAGTATTTT. The encoded protein is CAWKAQYF.

The rearrangement links TRBV28 to TRBJ1-4; D not certain. Germline CDR1 MDHEN, CDR2 SYDVKM. V gave up 2 bases and J gave up 8 bases, with 9 bases separating them. The CDR3 consists of 13 residues. The CDR3 is CASSLGPWEKLFF. The CDR3 coding sequence is TGTGCCAGCAGTTTAGGGCCATGGGAAAAACTGTTTTTT.

The chain couples TRBV10-3 to TRBJ2-3; no clear D. Between the trimmed V and J ends, which lost 4 bases and 4 bases, there was a span of 12 bases. Germline CDR1 ENHRY, CDR2 SYGVKD. This CDR3 region has 14 residues. Here the CDR3 DNA reads TGTGCCATCAGTGTGGTCGGTGGTCCAGATACGCAGTATTTT. Protein: CAISVVGGPDTQYF.

V and J are TRBV7-2 and TRBJ1-1; D is unclear. The CDR3 spans 11 residues. V was shortened by 2 bases and J by 5 bases, with 3 bases between the two germline ends. Germline CDR1 SGHTA, CDR2 FQGNSA. CDR3: CASSLRTEAFF. In nucleotides, the CDR3 is TGTGCCAGCAGCTTAAGAACTGAAGCTTTCTTT.

V is TRBV6-5 and J is TRBJ1-1, with D unresolved. Germline values: CDR1 MNHEY, CDR2 SVGAGI. The CDR3 consists of 15 residues. V dropped 0 bases and J dropped 0 bases, with 8 bases sitting between them. The CDR3, as DNA: TGTGCCAGCAGTTACTCCCCGGGCCTGAACACTGAAGCTTTCTTT. Translating gives CASSYSPGLNTEAFF.

V gene TRBV6-1 combines with J gene TRBJ2-3; TRBD2 aligns across 13 bases. There are 16 residues in the CDR3. The V and J ends lost 3 bases and 8 bases, in that order; junction bases with no gene match: 8. Germline-derived CDR1 and CDR2 are MNHNS and SASEGT. CDR3 bases: TGTGCCAGCAGTGAGGCGACTAGCGGGAGGTCGGTTACGCAGTATTTT. Translating gives CASSEATSGRSVTQYF.

This clone was seen just once. This rearrangement joins TRBV28 to TRBJ1-6; the D is unclear. The germline V gene encodes CDR1 MDHEN and CDR2 SYDVKM. The ends were cut back, 3 bases at V and 2 bases at J, with 8 bases in the middle. The CDR3 contains 15 residues. In nucleotides, the CDR3 is TGTGCCAGCAGTTTTCGGTCGGCCTATAATTCACCCCTCCACTTT. Encoded protein: CASSFRSAYNSPLHF.

The chain links TRBV28 to TRBJ2-5; no firm D call. CDR3 length equals 12 residues. V lost 6 bases to trimming and J lost 3 bases, with 8 bases between them. CDR1 and CDR2 (germline): MDHEN, SYDVKM. DNA for the CDR3: TGTGCCAGCAGCCCTTCAGAAGAGACCCAGTACTTC. This encodes CASSPSEETQYF.